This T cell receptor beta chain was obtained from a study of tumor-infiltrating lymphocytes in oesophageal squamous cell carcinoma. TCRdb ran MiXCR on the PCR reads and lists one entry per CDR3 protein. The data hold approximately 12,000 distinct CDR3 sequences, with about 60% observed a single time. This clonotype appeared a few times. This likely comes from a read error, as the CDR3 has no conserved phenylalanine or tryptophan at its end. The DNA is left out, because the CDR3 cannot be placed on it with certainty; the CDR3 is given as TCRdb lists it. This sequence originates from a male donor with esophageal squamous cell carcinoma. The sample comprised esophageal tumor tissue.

The CDR3 is CASSIIQYRGGEETQYFGA. The gene calls are TRBV7-8 and TRBJ2-6; the table's D call, TRBD1, was not checked against the DNA. Germline-derived CDR1 and CDR2 are SGHVS and FQNEAQ. The CDR3 is 19 residues long, counting both termini.